Below are 29 T cell receptor beta chains sequenced from a single sample in a study of blood T cell repertoires in COVID-19. Clones were read by immunoSEQ multiplex PCR, and TCRdb kept only the in-frame ones, dropping some. Altogether 220,000 or so clones are present, roughly 80% being singletons, with the ten largest covering 3% to 3.5%. Sequenced input: peripheral blood. These receptors were collected from a woman aged 30 to 39 who had recovered from COVID-19.

The chain combines TRBV6-6 with TRBJ2-7; 9 nucleotides agree with TRBD1. The V gene end was trimmed by 5 bases and the J gene end by 5 bases; junction bases not matched to a gene: 7. The length of the CDR3 is 14 residues. The germline V gene encodes CDR1 MNHNY and CDR2 SVGAGI (reference sequence). DNA of the CDR3: TGTGCCAGCAGTCCCACAGGGGGCGTCCACGAGCAGTACTTC. Encoded protein: CASSPTGGVHEQYF.

The CDR3 sequence is CASSYLGRGESYEQYF. The CDR3 bases are TGTGCCAGCAGTTACTTGGGCAGGGGAGAGTCCTACGAGCAGTACTTC. J is TRBJ2-7 and V is TRBV6-5; D perhaps matches TRBD1 (6 bases). The V end lost 1 base, the J end lost 1 base, and 14 bases lay between the germline ends. The CDR3 contains 16 residues. The germline CDR1 and CDR2 sequences are MNHEY and SVGAGI.

This clone appeared a single time. This sequence joins TRBV19 and TRBJ1-5; the match to TRBD1 covers 8 bases. The CDR3 loop spans 16 amino acids. J lost 1 base, V lost 1 base, and 3 bases had no gene match. CDR1 is LNHDA and CDR2 is SQIVND in the germline V gene (reference sequence). The CDR3 DNA follows: TGTGCCAGTAGTATAGGGACAGGGCGAAGCAATCAGCCCCAGCATTTT. Amino acids: CASSIGTGRSNQPQHF.

This sequence joins TRBV28 and TRBJ1-2; 8 bases map to TRBD1. V was pared by 6 bases and J by 4 bases, with 10 bases of the junction left unmatched. Germline lookup yields CDR1 MDHEN and CDR2 SYDVKM. CDR3 length: 15 amino acids. The CDR3: CASRLDRGPLYGYTF. The CDR3 region has the DNA TGTGCCAGCAGGCTAGACAGGGGTCCCCTCTATGGCTACACCTTC.

V is TRBV5-1 and J is TRBJ2-3; 11 bases align to TRBD1. Trimming cost V 4 bases and J 2 bases; bases outside gene matches: 6. Per the germline V gene, CDR1 is SGHRS and CDR2 is YFSETQ. This CDR3 region has 16 residues. CDR3 sequence reads: CASSQGQGVDTDTQYF. CDR3 bases: TGCGCCAGCAGCCAGGGACAGGGGGTGGACACAGATACGCAGTATTTT. Combining the CDR3 with reference TRBV5-1 and TRBJ2-3 gives the whole variable domain KAGVTQTPRYLIKTRGQQVTLSCSPISGHRSVSWYQQTPGQGLQFLFEYFSETQRNKGNFPGRFSGRQFSNSRSEMNVSTLELGDSALYLCASSQGQGVDTDTQYFGPGTRLTVL.

This clone was counted a single time. The V gene is TRBV6-6, the J gene TRBJ2-3; 12 positions match TRBD1. CDR1 is MNHNY, CDR2 SVGAGI, per germline (reference sequence). Unmatched junction bases numbered 7, after V lost 6 bases and J lost 6 bases. The CDR3 is 15 residues long. This CDR3 reads CASRPGQGAGDTQYF. The CDR3, as DNA: TGTGCCAGCAGGCCGGGACAGGGGGCGGGTGATACGCAGTATTTT.

This chain connects TRBV12-5 to TRBJ1-1; D uncertain. Trimming took 3 bases from V and 1 from J, leaving 9 bases between them. Germline V gives CDR1 LGHNT, CDR2 FRNRAP. There are 14 residues in the CDR3. The CDR3 protein is CASGLSRPNTEAFF. The CDR3 coding sequence is TGTGCTAGTGGTTTATCGCGGCCGAACACTGAAGCTTTCTTT.

This clone was recorded once. V gene TRBV3-1 (or the pseudogene TRBV3-2) combines with J gene TRBJ2-7, with a tentative D call TRBD2 (5 bases). Germline V gene data show CDR1 as LGHDT and CDR2 as YNNKEL (reference sequence). The CDR3 runs to 16 residues. Trimming left V 4 bases short and J 5 bases short, with 21 bases between. CDR3 DNA sequence: TGTGCCAGCAGCCCGGCCTACTGGGGAGACGAGGACGAGCAGTACTTC. This encodes CASSPAYWGDEDEQYF.

This clone was seen a handful of times. The rearrangement links TRBV5-1 to TRBJ2-7, with D possibly matching TRBD1 (5 bases). Trimming stripped 7 bases from V and 6 bases from J, with 20 bases between. The V gene's germline CDR1 is SGHRS and CDR2 YFSETQ. This CDR3 is built from 14 residues. The CDR3 is CASAEQTATAEQYF. The CDR3 DNA is TGCGCCAGCGCCGAGCAGACAGCGACCGCCGAGCAGTACTTC.

The chain has TRBV7-8 and TRBJ2-7, with 7 bases lining up with TRBD2. Germline CDR1 and CDR2: SGHVS and FQNEAQ. V dropped 5 bases and J dropped 3; count of bases not matched to a gene: 13. This CDR3 comprises 16 residues. This chain's CDR3 is CASSPLRGVSLYEQYF. CDR3 coding DNA: TGTGCCAGCAGCCCCCTCCGGGGGGTATCCCTCTACGAGCAGTACTTC.

The J gene is TRBJ1-2, the V gene TRBV28; a possible D gene is TRBD1 (5 bases). This CDR3 contains 15 residues. V was pared by 5 bases and J by 2 bases, with 15 bases between. Germline values: CDR1 MDHEN, CDR2 SYDVKM. CDR3 amino acids: CASSQDSYQNYGYTF. In DNA, the CDR3 is TGTGCCAGCAGTCAAGACAGTTACCAGAACTATGGCTACACCTTC.

This clone was counted a single time. This chain uses TRBV20-1 with TRBJ2-1; possibly TRBD1 for D (6 bases). The CDR3 loop spans 10 amino acids. Germline-derived CDR1 and CDR2 are DFQATT and SNEGSKA (reference sequence). V was pared by 8 bases and J by 15 bases, with 17 bases between. The CDR3 DNA is TGCAGTCCACAGGGTAATGAAGGGTTCTTC. Translated: CSPQGNEGFF.

The V call is TRBV11-2, the J call TRBJ2-3; 7 bases match TRBD1. Trimming removed 1 base from V and 3 bases from J; junction bases left unmatched: 10. The germline CDR1 and CDR2 sequences are SGHAT and FQNNGV. The CDR3 totals 17 residues. CDR3 region: CASSLAPTGSGTDTQYF. The CDR3 region has the DNA TGTGCCAGCAGCTTAGCCCCGACAGGGTCGGGGACAGATACGCAGTATTTT.

This clone was seen a handful of times. The chain carries TRBV5-1 and TRBJ2-2; 11 bases fit TRBD2. V shed 5 bases, J shed 5 bases, and the junction held 5 bases outside the gene matches. The CDR3 has 15 amino acids. Germline V CDR1 and CDR2: SGHRS, YFSETQ. The DNA of the CDR3 is TGCGCCAGCAGTTTTCTAGCGGGAGGTACCGGGGAGCTGTTTTTT. Its translation: CASSFLAGGTGELFF.

The rearrangement links TRBV6-4 to TRBJ2-1; 7 nucleotides match TRBD2. In germline, CDR1 is MRHNA, CDR2 SNTAGT. J lost 2 bases, V lost 8 bases, and 12 bases had no gene match. The CDR3 contains 16 residues. The CDR3 DNA follows: TGTGCCAGCCGATCCGATGGGGCGGGAGCCTACAATGAGCAGTTCTTC. It translates to CASRSDGAGAYNEQFF.

This chain uses TRBV2 with TRBJ2-5; 9 positions match TRBD1. Per germline, CDR1 SNHLY and CDR2 FYNNEI. V was pared by 8 bases and J by 0 bases, with 7 bases of the junction left unmatched. The CDR3 covers 15 residues. The CDR3 DNA is TGTGCCAGCGGAGGGGACAGGGACCACCAAGAGACCCAGTACTTC. Its translation is CASGGDRDHQETQYF.

The chain recombines TRBV19 with TRBJ1-4; no reliable D call. The CDR3 length is 15 residues. Trimming cost V 5 bases and J 4 bases, with 14 bases left between them. Germline V gives CDR1 LNHDA, CDR2 SQIVND (reference sequence). The CDR3 DNA is TGTGCCAGTAGTCCCCAGACACTTGGTAATGAAAAACTGTTTTTT. Its protein is CASSPQTLGNEKLFF. Using reference TRBV19 and TRBJ1-4 for the parts outside the CDR3, the full variable domain is DGGITQSPKYLFRKEGQNVTLSCEQNLNHDAMYWYRQDPGQGLRLIYYSQIVNDFQKGDIAEGYSVSREKKESFPLTVTSAQKNPTAFYLCASSPQTLGNEKLFFGSGTQLSVL.

The chain links TRBV2 to TRBJ2-1; 9 bases are a match to TRBD2. Germline CDR1 and CDR2: SNHLY and FYNNEI. The V and J ends lost 4 bases and 8 bases, in that order; junction bases with no gene match: 9. The CDR3 extends over 15 amino acids. The CDR3 is CASSVNSGSWDEQFF. CDR3 coding DNA: TGTGCCAGCAGTGTCAATAGCGGGAGTTGGGATGAGCAGTTCTTC.

J is TRBJ2-1 and V is TRBV2; 8 nucleotides line up with TRBD1. The germline V gene has CDR1 SNHLY and CDR2 FYNNEI. J gave up 7 bases and V 3 bases, and 5 bases lay outside the gene matches. The CDR3 runs 14 residues. This CDR3 is CASSEQGASNEQFF. The CDR3 DNA reads TGTGCCAGCAGTGAGCAGGGGGCATCAAATGAGCAGTTCTTC. Looking up the rest from reference TRBV2 and TRBJ2-1 gives the full variable domain: EPEVTQTPSHQVTQMGQEVILRCVPISNHLYFYWYRQILGQKVEFLVSFYNNEISEKSEIFDDQFSVERPDGSNFTLKIRSTKLEDSAMYFCASSEQGASNEQFFGPGTRLTVL.

This rearrangement joins TRBV11-2 to TRBJ2-2; maybe TRBD1 (6 bases). Germline V gene sequence: CDR1 SGHAT, CDR2 FQNNGV. This CDR3 region has 16 residues. The V end was cut by 6 bases, the J end by 6 bases, with 20 bases between. The CDR3 DNA reads as TGTGCCAGCAGGTCAGGGGATGTGGGGGCCCCCGGGGAGCTGTTTTTT. Translation: CASRSGDVGAPGELFF.

This sequence joins TRBV5-4 and TRBJ1-2; D not resolved. There are 13 residues in the CDR3. Trimming stripped 5 bases from V and 4 bases from J, with 12 bases between. Germline CDR1 is SGHNT and CDR2 is YYREEE (reference sequence). The chain's CDR3 is CASSDNRAYGYTF. CDR3 bases: TGTGCCAGCAGTGATAATAGAGCCTATGGCTACACCTTC.

This clone was observed once. A read error may account for a junction end that differs from germline. The chain links TRBV5-1 to TRBJ1-4, with 7 bases lining up with TRBD1. The germline V gene encodes CDR1 SGHRS and CDR2 YFSETQ. This CDR3 is 15 amino acids long. The CDR3, as DNA: TGCGCCAGCAACTTGAAGGGACAGCATAATGAAAAACTGTTTTTT. Translation gives CASNLKGQHNEKLFF.

This chain joins TRBV19 and TRBJ2-7, with 9 bases matching TRBD2. This CDR3 has 16 residues. Germline CDR1 is LNHDA and CDR2 is SQIVND (reference sequence). Trimming took 5 bases from V and 0 from J; bases not matched to a gene: 8. CDR3 bases: TGTGCCAGTAGTCGTAGCGGGGGTTTAAGCTCCTACGAGCAGTACTTC. This sequence encodes CASSRSGGLSSYEQYF.

This chain links TRBV6-5 with TRBJ2-5, with no clear D. The V gene's germline CDR1 is MNHEY and CDR2 SVGAGI. V was pared by 9 bases and J by 3 bases, with 14 bases between. The CDR3 has 13 amino acids. The CDR3 reads CARSRTVEETQYF. The CDR3, as DNA: TGTGCCAGGTCCAGAACAGTGGAAGAGACCCAGTACTTC.

This chain joins TRBV25-1 and TRBJ1-2; 11 nucleotides align to TRBD1. Germline V gene data show CDR1 as MGHDK and CDR2 as SYGVNS. This CDR3 has 13 amino acids. V dropped 6 bases and J dropped 8; count of bases not matched to a gene: 5. CDR3: CASRGQGAEGYTF. CDR3 in DNA: TGTGCCAGCAGAGGACAGGGGGCAGAGGGCTACACCTTC.

The gene calls are TRBV9 and TRBJ1-6, with TRBD1 matching over 10 bases. The germline gives CDR1 SGDLS, CDR2 YYNGEE. The CDR3 runs 15 residues. Trimming at V came to 2 bases and at J to 10 bases, leaving 6 bases not matched to a gene. CDR3 in DNA: TGTGCCAGCAGCGTCGCCGGGACAGGGGACTCACCCCTCCACTTT. This encodes CASSVAGTGDSPLHF.

CDR3 sequence (DNA): TGTGCCAGCAGTTTCTCCGGAGGAGGGGCCCTCGAGCAGTACTTC. It translates to CASSFSGGGALEQYF. The rearrangement uses TRBV27 and TRBJ2-7; weak D call: TRBD2 (6 bases). From germline, CDR1 is MNHEY and CDR2 SMNVEV (reference sequence). The CDR3 spans 15 residues. V shed 3 bases and J shed 6 bases, with 18 bases lying between them.

The sample holds one count of this clone. CDR3 region: CAIKDSAGGNSPLHF. DNA for the CDR3: TGTGCCATCAAGGACAGTGCGGGGGGCAATTCACCCCTCCACTTT. This chain connects TRBV10-3 to TRBJ1-6; D is possibly TRBD1 (6 bases). Germline values: CDR1 ENHRY, CDR2 SYGVKD. Trimming shortened V by 7 bases and J by 7 bases, and 17 bases separated the two germline ends. The CDR3 spans 15 residues.

The chain joins TRBV24-1 to TRBJ2-7; the match to TRBD1 covers 9 bases. V was pared by 3 bases and J by 6 bases, with 8 bases of the junction left unmatched. This CDR3 contains 15 residues. CDR1 and CDR2 from the germline V gene are KGHDR and SFDVKD. This CDR3 is CATSDAGPTGGEQYF. CDR3 nucleotide sequence: TGTGCCACCAGTGATGCGGGTCCGACAGGGGGCGAGCAGTACTTC.